Listed below are T cell receptor beta chains from one sample, sequenced in a study of radiation and T cells in renal cell carcinoma. Clones were sequenced by immunoSEQ multiplex PCR, and TCRdb holds only the in-frame ones, with some missing. This table has about 24,000 clones, more than 45% appearing once. The source material was tumor tissue, sampled from a patient whose treatment included radiotherapy and nephrectomy. These receptor sequences come from a woman between 45 and 65 years old with renal cell carcinoma. The CDR3 runs from the conserved cysteine through the conserved F or W. D genes are given only for firm matches. Size is omitted from some rows. Given values are once, few, many or a class for expanded clones.

clone_size: medium-sized; v_call: TRBV6-1; d_call: TRBD1; j_call: TRBJ2-7; cdr3_nt: TGTGCCAGCAATGACGGGACAGGGGCCACCGCCTACGAGCAGTACTTC; cdr3_aa: CASNDGTGATAYEQYF
clone_size: many; v_call: TRBV7-2; d_call: -; j_call: TRBJ1-1; cdr3_nt: TGTGCCAGCAGCTTGGGCGCGGGGTGGGAGAGGAACACTGAAGCTTTCTTT; cdr3_aa: CASSLGAGWERNTEAFF
clone_size: -; v_call: TRBV2; d_call: -; j_call: TRBJ1-2; cdr3_nt: TGTGCCAGCAGGAGCGGGTCCTCCGGTGGCTACACCTTC; cdr3_aa: CASRSGSSGGYTF
clone_size: -; v_call: TRBV7-9; d_call: -; j_call: TRBJ2-1; cdr3_nt: TGTGCCAGCAGCCCTCTTACAGGGCGGAATGAGCAGTTCTTC; cdr3_aa: CASSPLTGRNEQFF
clone_size: -; v_call: TRBV9; d_call: -; j_call: TRBJ1-1; cdr3_nt: TGTGCCAGCAGCGCGATTTTAGAGGGGAACACTGAAGCTTTCTTT; cdr3_aa: CASSAILEGNTEAFF
clone_size: few; v_call: TRBV14; d_call: -; j_call: TRBJ1-1; cdr3_nt: TGTGCCAGCAGGTTCGGGACATCGAACACTGAAGCTTTCTTT; cdr3_aa: CASRFGTSNTEAFF
clone_size: -; v_call: TRBV9; d_call: -; j_call: TRBJ1-1; cdr3_nt: TGTGCCAGCAGCCCCCGGGGGGGGTCCGCTGAAGCTTTCTTT; cdr3_aa: CASSPRGGSAEAFF
clone_size: -; v_call: TRBV5-5; d_call: -; j_call: TRBJ2-7; cdr3_nt: TGTGCCAGCAACTTATATGATGGAAGGGTCGGGGAGCAGTACTTC; cdr3_aa: CASNLYDGRVGEQYF
clone_size: once; v_call: TRBV7-9; d_call: -; j_call: TRBJ2-7; cdr3_nt: TGTGCCAGCAGCTTGCCCAGGGAGGACTACGAGCAGTACTTC; cdr3_aa: CASSLPREDYEQYF
clone_size: -; v_call: TRBV2; d_call: -; j_call: TRBJ1-3; cdr3_nt: TGTGCCAGCAGTGCGATCCGGGACATGTACACCATATATTTT; cdr3_aa: CASSAIRDMYTIYF
clone_size: -; v_call: TRBV7-9; d_call: -; j_call: TRBJ1-1; cdr3_nt: TGTGCCAGCAGCGAAACTGCTGAAGCTTTCTTT; cdr3_aa: CASSETAEAFF
clone_size: few; v_call: TRBV7-2; d_call: TRBD1; j_call: TRBJ2-6; cdr3_nt: TGTGCCAGCCGGAGGACAGGGGGCGGGTCTGGGGCCAACGTCCTGACTTTC; cdr3_aa: CASRRTGGGSGANVLTF
clone_size: -; v_call: TRBV5-1; d_call: -; j_call: TRBJ2-5; cdr3_nt: TGCGCCAGCAGCCGGGGCTTCAGGGAGACCCAGTACTTC; cdr3_aa: CASSRGFRETQYF
clone_size: -; v_call: TRBV13; d_call: -; j_call: TRBJ1-1; cdr3_nt: TGTGCCAGCAGCGAAACCGTGAACACTGAAGCTTTCTTT; cdr3_aa: CASSETVNTEAFF
clone_size: -; v_call: TRBV7-2; d_call: -; j_call: TRBJ2-3; cdr3_nt: TGTGCCAGCAGCGGCAAAAGGGGGGCAGATACGCAGTATTTT; cdr3_aa: CASSGKRGADTQYF
clone_size: few; v_call: TRBV2; d_call: -; j_call: TRBJ1-1; cdr3_nt: TGTGCCAGCAGTGACGGGGACACTGAAGCTTTCTTT; cdr3_aa: CASSDGDTEAFF
clone_size: many; v_call: TRBV4-1; d_call: TRBD1; j_call: TRBJ1-4; cdr3_nt: TGCGCCAGCAGCCAAAGTCGACAGGGGGCCACGACTAATGAAAAACTGTTTTTT; cdr3_aa: CASSQSRQGATTNEKLFF
clone_size: medium-sized; v_call: TRBV19; d_call: TRBD1; j_call: TRBJ1-1; cdr3_nt: TGTGCCAGTAGTATGATAGGACAGGGGCATGAAGCTTTCTTT; cdr3_aa: CASSMIGQGHEAFF
clone_size: -; v_call: TRBV10-3; d_call: -; j_call: TRBJ2-1; cdr3_nt: TGTGCCATCAGTGATCGTGGGTTCGGTGAGCAGTTCTTC; cdr3_aa: CAISDRGFGEQFF
clone_size: -; v_call: TRBV10-1; d_call: -; j_call: TRBJ1-2; cdr3_nt: TGCGCCAGCAGTGGAGACCATGGCTACACCTTC; cdr3_aa: CASSGDHGYTF
clone_size: few; v_call: TRBV25-1; d_call: -; j_call: TRBJ2-5; cdr3_nt: TGTGCCAGCAGTGAAGCGCGTCACGTGGAGACCCAGTACTTC; cdr3_aa: CASSEARHVETQYF
clone_size: -; v_call: TRBV2; d_call: -; j_call: TRBJ1-5; cdr3_nt: TGTGCCAGCAGTTCACAGAATAGCAATCAGCCCCAGCATTTT; cdr3_aa: CASSSQNSNQPQHF
clone_size: medium-sized; v_call: TRBV30; d_call: -; j_call: TRBJ1-5; cdr3_nt: TGTGCCTGGAGTCAGGGGATGGCTCAGCCCCAGCATTTT; cdr3_aa: CAWSQGMAQPQHF
clone_size: -; v_call: TRBV7-2; d_call: -; j_call: TRBJ2-7; cdr3_nt: TGTGCCAGCAGCTTAGTGTTATACGAGCAGTACTTC; cdr3_aa: CASSLVLYEQYF
clone_size: -; v_call: TRBV7-3; d_call: TRBD2; j_call: TRBJ2-3; cdr3_nt: TGTGCCAGCAGCCCCCCTCCGGGACTAGCGGGGGCCACAGATACGCAGTATTTT; cdr3_aa: CASSPPPGLAGATDTQYF
clone_size: many; v_call: TRBV2; d_call: TRBD1; j_call: TRBJ1-2; cdr3_nt: TGTGCCAGCAGTCCCGGGACAGGGGCCGCGGGGAGCTACACCTTC; cdr3_aa: CASSPGTGAAGSYTF
clone_size: few; v_call: TRBV7-8; d_call: -; j_call: TRBJ1-1; cdr3_nt: TGTGCCAGCAGCTTAGGAGTCGAGAACACTGAAGCTTTCTTT; cdr3_aa: CASSLGVENTEAFF
clone_size: few; v_call: TRBV29-1; d_call: -; j_call: TRBJ1-1; cdr3_nt: TGCAGCGTTGAAGTAGGCACTGAAGCTTTCTTT; cdr3_aa: CSVEVGTEAFF
clone_size: once; v_call: TRBV14; d_call: -; j_call: TRBJ2-2; cdr3_nt: TGTGCCAGCAGCCAGGGTTACACCGGGGAGCTGTTTTTT; cdr3_aa: CASSQGYTGELFF